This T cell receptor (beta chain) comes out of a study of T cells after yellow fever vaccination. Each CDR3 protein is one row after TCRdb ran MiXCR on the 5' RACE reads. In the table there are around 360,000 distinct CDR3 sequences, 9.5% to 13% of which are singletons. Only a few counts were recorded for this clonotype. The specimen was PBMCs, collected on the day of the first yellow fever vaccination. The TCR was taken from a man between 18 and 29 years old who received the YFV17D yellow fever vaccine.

The CDR3 reads CASSQGFTSGGQSSYNEQFF. CDR3 in DNA: TGCGCCAGCAGCCAAGGATTCACTAGCGGGGGCCAGAGCTCCTACAATGAGCAGTTCTTC. The genes are TRBV4-3 and TRBJ2-1; the match to TRBD2 covers 11 bases. The J segment lost 0 bases and the V segment lost 1 base, leaving 11 bases of the junction unmatched. Germline V gives CDR1 LGHNA, CDR2 YSLEER. This CDR3 has 20 residues.